This T cell receptor (beta chain) was found in a study of CD8 T cells in ankylosing spondylitis. V shed 7 bases and J shed 5 bases, with 15 bases lying between them. CDR3 length: 14 amino acids. Germline values: CDR1 SEHNR, CDR2 FQNEAQ (reference sequence). TCRdb fed the 5' RACE reads into MiXCR, producing one record per CDR3 protein. The table includes under 200,000 distinct CDR3 sequences, 8.5% to 10% detected once. The source of this sequence is a female donor with ankylosing spondylitis or in good health (not recorded which). The V gene is TRBV7-9, the J gene TRBJ1-3; tentatively, D is TRBD1 (6 bases). Sequences were obtained from blood, either unsorted or a sorted T cell fraction (not recorded which). The CDR3 reads CASTPGGLRNTIYF. Written as DNA, the CDR3 is TGTGCCAGCACCCCGGGGGGGCTTCGAAACACCATATATTTT.